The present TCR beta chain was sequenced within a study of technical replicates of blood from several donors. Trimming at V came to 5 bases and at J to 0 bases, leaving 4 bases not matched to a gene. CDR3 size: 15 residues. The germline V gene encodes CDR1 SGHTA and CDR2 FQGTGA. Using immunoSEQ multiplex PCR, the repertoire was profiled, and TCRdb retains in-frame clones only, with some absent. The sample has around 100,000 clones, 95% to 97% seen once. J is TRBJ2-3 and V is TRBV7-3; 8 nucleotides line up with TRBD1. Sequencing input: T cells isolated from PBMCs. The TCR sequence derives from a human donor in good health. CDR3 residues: CASSRQGFSTDTQYF. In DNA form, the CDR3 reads TGTGCCAGCAGCCGACAGGGGTTTAGCACAGATACGCAGTATTTT. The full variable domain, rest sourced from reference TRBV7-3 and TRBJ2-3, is GAGVSQTPSNKVTEKGKYVELRCDPISGHTALYWYRQSLGQGPEFLIYFQGTGAADDSGLPNDRFFAVRPEGSVSTLKIQRTERGDSAVYLCASSRQGFSTDTQYFGPGTRLTVL.